The clone carrying this T cell receptor beta chain was recorded a few times. What was amplified from RNA transcripts were TCR beta CDR3 regions. The TCR CDR3 first-round RT-PCR relied on the HTBI primer set. MiXCR, run by TCRdb on the multiplex PCR reads, gives a single entry per CDR3 protein. In the table there are hundreds of thousands of distinct CDR3 sequences, around 15% of which are singletons. This sample is drawn from a study of T cells in Graves' hyperthyroidism and ophthalmopathy. The CDR3 loop spans 14 amino acids. Germline CDR1 is ENHRY and CDR2 is SYGVKD. V lost 3 bases to trimming and J lost 0 bases, with 7 bases between them.

The rearrangement uses TRBV10-3 and TRBJ2-3; D uncertain. Sequencing input: blood. The sequence came from a woman in her thirties or forties with Graves' ophthalmopathy. CDR3 DNA: TGTGCCATCAGTGATTTCGACAGCACAGATACGCAGTATTTT. As protein: CAISDFDSTDTQYF.